The rows below give T cell receptor beta chains drawn from one sample of a study of naive and memory T cell subsets. TCRdb reanalysed the UMI-ligation and nested PCR reads using MiXCR and keeps one entry per CDR3 protein. Among 140,000 to 150,000 distinct CDR3 sequences listed, roughly 23% were seen once. Sequencing input: naive CD4+ T cells from blood. Receptors were obtained from a human donor in good health. CDR3s include the opening cysteine and the closing phenylalanine or tryptophan. A D gene is named only where the DNA matches it firmly. Not all rows give a size; the values are once, few, many and, for expanded clones, a class.

V gene	clone size	J gene	D gene	CDR3 protein	CDR3 DNA
TRBV7-2	few	TRBJ1-2	TRBD1	CASSLDGDRDYGYTF	TGTGCCAGCAGCTTAGACGGGGACAGGGACTATGGCTACACCTTC
TRBV30	.	TRBJ2-7	.	CAWSVGPYEQYF	TGTGCCTGGAGTGTAGGGCCTTACGAGCAGTACTTC
TRBV7-2	.	TRBJ2-7	.	CASSLGRSVEQYF	TGTGCCAGCAGCTTAGGTCGATCGGTCGAGCAGTACTTC
TRBV19	few	TRBJ2-7	TRBD2	CASRGSGIGNYEQYF	TGTGCCAGTAGGGGAAGCGGGATAGGGAATTACGAGCAGTACTTC
TRBV28	.	TRBJ2-7	.	CASSLRVPYEQYF	TGTGCCAGCAGTTTACGGGTTCCCTACGAGCAGTACTTC
TRBV6-5	.	TRBJ2-5	TRBD1	CASSPYPTGGRQETQYF	TGTGCCAGCAGTCCTTATCCTACAGGGGGCCGTCAAGAGACCCAGTACTTC
TRBV2	.	TRBJ2-7	.	CASTQRVVYEQYF	TGTGCCAGCACCCAACGGGTGGTCTACGAGCAGTACTTC
TRBV5-6	few	TRBJ2-3	.	CASSLSGDTDTQYF	TGTGCCAGCAGCTTGTCAGGAGACACAGATACGCAGTATTTT
TRBV9	.	TRBJ2-3	.	CASSDDWGPRTDTQYF	TGTGCCAGCAGCGACGATTGGGGACCAAGGACAGATACGCAGTATTTT
TRBV9	few	TRBJ2-3	.	CASSPGIPTQYF	TGTGCCAGCAGCCCTGGTATCCCGACGCAGTATTTT
TRBV12-3/TRBV12-4	.	TRBJ2-1	.	CASSPQSQWQFF	TGTGCCAGCAGTCCCCAGTCTCAATGGCAGTTCTTC
TRBV18	few	TRBJ2-1	.	CASSTQESEQFF	TGTGCCAGCTCAACACAGGAGAGTGAGCAGTTCTTC
TRBV28	many	TRBJ2-1	TRBD1	CASSLARDRYYNEQFF	TGTGCCAGCAGCCTAGCTCGGGACAGATACTACAATGAGCAGTTCTTC
TRBV20-1	few	TRBJ2-7	.	CSAQPRTTTYEQYF	TGCAGTGCCCAGCCCCGGACAACCACCTACGAGCAGTACTTC
TRBV9	few	TRBJ2-1	.	CASSAHLPRTPVKYNEQFF	TGTGCCAGCAGCGCCCACCTCCCTAGGACCCCAGTAAAATACAATGAGCAGTTCTTC
TRBV24-1	.	TRBJ2-5	.	CATSESRGLGETQYF	TGTGCCACCAGTGAAAGCAGGGGCCTCGGAGAGACCCAGTACTTC
TRBV28	.	TRBJ1-2	TRBD1	CASSSGQAYGYTF	TGTGCCAGCAGTTCCGGACAGGCCTATGGCTACACCTTC
TRBV28	.	TRBJ2-6	.	CASSITHSGANVLTF	TGTGCCAGCAGTATCACACATTCTGGGGCCAACGTCCTGACTTTC
TRBV29-1	.	TRBJ2-7	.	CSVVGFGSEQYF	TGCAGCGTTGTTGGGTTCGGATCAGAGCAGTACTTC
TRBV5-1	few	TRBJ2-3	.	CASSLSRQRSDTQYF	TGCGCCAGCAGCTTGTCGCGACAAAGATCAGATACGCAGTATTTT
TRBV6-2/TRBV6-3	few	TRBJ2-7	.	CASRDTHYEQYF	TGTGCCAGCCGGGACACCCACTACGAGCAGTACTTC
TRBV9	once	TRBJ2-7	TRBD2	CASSGAAGGRDEQYF	TGTGCCAGCAGCGGGGCAGCGGGAGGGCGGGACGAGCAGTACTTC
TRBV6-5	.	TRBJ1-2	.	CASRSRDYGYTF	TGTGCCAGCAGGTCCAGGGACTATGGCTACACCTTC